The 23 T cell receptor beta chains in this list originate from one sample, sequenced in a study of regulatory T cells in long-lasting Graves disease. The time point denotes: persistent/refractory GD, antithyroid drugs over 5 years with positive TRAb. RNA from PBMCs was the source of the TCR library. CDR3 regions were amplified by Arm-PCR using iRepertoire HTBI primers to build TCR beta libraries. TCRdb ran MiXCR on the multiplex PCR reads and lists one entry per CDR3 protein. The table lists under 500,000 distinct CDR3 sequences, around 20% of them singletons. This sample comprised peripheral blood mononuclear cells (PBMCs), obtained when the disease was refractory, from a patient treated with antithyroid drugs. The receptors stem from a female donor with Graves disease.

This clonotype was picked up a small number of times. The genes are TRBV5-1 and TRBJ2-7; TRBD1 matches at 8 bases. Germline lookup yields CDR1 SGHRS and CDR2 YFSETQ. The CDR3 extends over 13 amino acids. The trim removed 7 bases at V and 0 bases at J, leaving 3 bases unmatched. CDR3 DNA sequence: TGCGCCAGCGGACAGGGCGACTCCTACGAGCAGTACTTC. Amino acid sequence: CASGQGDSYEQYF.

The chain couples TRBV20-1 to TRBJ1-3; no clear D gene. Trimming removed 4 bases at V and 4 bases at J, with 11 bases between. This CDR3 is 13 amino acids long. Germline V CDR1 and CDR2: DFQATT, SNEGSKA (reference sequence). CDR3 region: CSATMTIGNTIYF. The CDR3 DNA follows: TGCAGTGCTACAATGACAATCGGAAACACCATATATTTT.

The rearrangement links TRBV28 to TRBJ2-3; 10 bases are shared with TRBD1. V lost 3 bases and J lost 4; bases outside the gene matches: 4. The CDR3 loop spans 15 amino acids. The germline V gene encodes CDR1 MDHEN and CDR2 SYDVKM. CDR3 region: CASSFVTGGPDTQYF. The CDR3 DNA is TGTGCCAGCAGTTTCGTGACAGGGGGCCCAGATACGCAGTATTTT.

This clonotype was counted only a few times. The chain employs TRBV7-2 and TRBJ1-5; no firm D call. Germline V gene sequence: CDR1 SGHTA, CDR2 FQGNSA. The germline V and J ends were trimmed by 2 bases and 3 bases, with 11 bases remaining between them. The CDR3 extends over 15 amino acids. CDR3 sequence (DNA): TGTGCCAGCAGCTTAAGGTCAGGCCCCAATCAGCCCCAGCATTTT. It translates to CASSLRSGPNQPQHF.

This clonotype was observed many times. V and J are TRBV12-3 or TRBV12-4 and TRBJ2-7; D is ambiguous. This CDR3 contains 14 residues. The ends were cut back, 7 bases at V and 4 bases at J, with 17 bases in the middle. CDR3 region: CASTLRGTDYEQYF. CDR3 DNA sequence: TGTGCCAGCACCCTCCGTGGCACTGATTACGAGCAGTACTTC.

This clonotype was counted ten times or more. The chain uses TRBV11-3 and TRBJ1-6; perhaps TRBD1 as D (5 bases). Trimming pared 5 bases from V and 5 bases from J, leaving 13 bases between. Germline CDR1 SGHNT, CDR2 YENEEA. CDR3 length equals 15 residues. The CDR3 bases are TGTGCCAGCAGCCCAGACAGCAATCATAATTCACCCCTCCACTTT. Protein: CASSPDSNHNSPLHF.

The CDR3: CASSPTIPYEQYF. The CDR3 DNA reads TGTGCCAGCAGCCCCACAATCCCCTACGAGCAGTACTTC. The chain has TRBV14 and TRBJ2-7, with D uncertain. Germline V CDR1 and CDR2: SGHDN, FVKESK. V was pared by 4 bases and J by 2 bases, with 9 bases between. The CDR3 has 13 residues. The full variable domain, in which reference TRBV14 and TRBJ2-7 provide the parts outside the CDR3, is EAGVTQFPSHSVIEKGQTVTLRCDPISGHDNLYWYRRVMGKEIKFLLHFVKESKQDESGMPNNRFLAERTGGTYSTLKVQPAELEDSGVYFCASSPTIPYEQYFGPGTRLTVT.

This clonotype occurred many times. V gene TRBV28 combines with J gene TRBJ2-7, with D unresolved. V lost 3 bases and J 9 bases, leaving 6 bases between the germline ends. There are 10 residues in the CDR3. Germline CDR1 reads MDHEN; CDR2 reads SYDVKM. CDR3 coding DNA: TGTGCCAGCAGTTTTGGTGTGCAGTACTTC. It specifies CASSFGVQYF.

About this clonotype: Germline and junction disagree at one end, which may indicate a read error. The V and J genes are TRBV20-1 and TRBJ1-2, with 8 positions matching TRBD1. The CDR3 is 20 amino acids. Germline V gives CDR1 DFQATT, CDR2 SNEGSKA (reference sequence). The CDR3 loop is CSARDTRELGGPHRGYGYTF. The CDR3 nucleotides are TGCAGTGCTAGAGATACAAGGGAATTGGGCGGACCCCACAGGGGGTATGGCTACACTTTC.

This chain uses TRBV27 with TRBJ2-2, with D tentatively TRBD1 (5 bases). V lost 6 bases to trimming and J lost 1 base, with 9 bases between them. CDR3 length: 14 residues. Germline lookup yields CDR1 MNHEY and CDR2 SMNVEV (reference sequence). The CDR3: CASSWTQNTGELFF. CDR3 nucleotides: TGTGCCAGCAGCTGGACACAGAACACCGGGGAGCTGTTTTTT.

This clonotype was counted between two and nine times. The chain couples TRBV4-1 to TRBJ2-7, with D perhaps TRBD1 or TRBD2 (5 bases each). CDR1 MGHRA and CDR2 YSYEKL come from the germline V gene. The germline V and J ends were trimmed by 3 bases and 6 bases, with 15 bases remaining between them. This CDR3 comprises 14 residues. CDR3 residues: CASSHSGWGSEQYF. CDR3 DNA: TGCGCCAGCAGCCACTCGGGGTGGGGGTCCGAGCAGTACTTC.

This clonotype was seen at least ten times. The chain couples TRBV7-2 to TRBJ2-7; D uncertain. Germline assignment: CDR1 SGHTA and CDR2 FQGNSA. V was clipped by 6 bases and J by 5 bases, with 11 bases between them. The CDR3 is made up of 12 amino acids. The chain's CDR3 is CASSPVSHEQYF. In DNA, the CDR3 is TGTGCCAGCAGTCCTGTGAGTCACGAGCAGTACTTC.

This clonotype was observed many times. The gene calls are TRBV28 and TRBJ2-5; D possibly corresponds to TRBD1 (5 bases). The V gene lost 3 bases and the J gene lost 5 bases, with 10 bases spanning the gap. This CDR3 comprises 13 residues. Germline-derived CDR1 and CDR2 are MDHEN and SYDVKM. In nucleotides, the CDR3 is TGTGCCAGCAGTTTGCAGGGCTTGGAGACCCAGTACTTC. This translates into CASSLQGLETQYF.

Only a few counts were recorded for this clonotype. The chain is built from TRBV2 and TRBJ2-2; TRBD1 matches at 9 bases. This CDR3 has 15 residues. Germline assignment: CDR1 SNHLY and CDR2 FYNNEI. The V and J ends lost 4 bases and 2 bases, in that order; junction bases with no gene match: 2. This CDR3 reads CASSATGGNTGELFF. For the CDR3, the DNA is TGTGCCAGCAGTGCTACAGGGGGCAACACCGGGGAGCTGTTTTTT.

This sequence joins TRBV9 and TRBJ2-7; D remains ambiguous. CDR1 is SGDLS and CDR2 is YYNGEE in the germline V gene. Trimming removed 3 bases at V and 3 bases at J, with 16 bases between. The CDR3 sequence is 15 residues long. CDR3 amino acids: CASSAKWSSDYEQYF. Written as DNA, the CDR3 is TGTGCCAGCAGCGCCAAGTGGAGCTCCGACTACGAGCAGTACTTC.

A word on this clonotype: With a much larger clone just one base away, this may be a read error. This chain links TRBV2 with TRBJ1-4; D is ambiguous. V gave up 11 bases and J gave up 4 bases, with 14 bases separating them. This CDR3 comprises 13 residues. Germline CDR1 reads SNHLY; CDR2 reads FYNNEI. DNA for the CDR3: TGTGCCGGGAGTCGCGGCAATAATGAAAAACTGTTTTTT. This sequence encodes CAGSRGNNEKLFF.

This chain connects TRBV6-2 or TRBV6-3 to TRBJ2-7; D not resolved. CDR1 and CDR2 (germline): MNHEY, SVGEGT. This CDR3 has 14 residues. Deletions cut 0 bases from V and 2 bases from J, with 8 bases between. The CDR3 sequence is CASSYSVRAYEQYF. CDR3 DNA: TGTGCCAGCAGTTACTCCGTCAGAGCCTACGAGCAGTACTTC.

This clonotype was counted at least ten times. V is TRBV12-3 or TRBV12-4 and J is TRBJ2-4; D is perhaps TRBD1 (5 bases). The CDR3 runs to 16 residues. V lost 6 bases and J lost 0, with 15 bases in between. This chain's CDR3 is CASSLGADLAKNIQYF. The CDR3 nucleotides read TGTGCCAGCAGCCTTGGGGCAGACTTAGCCAAAAACATTCAGTACTTC.

The gene calls are TRBV24-1 and TRBJ2-7; 9 bases fit TRBD1. With the DNA end fitting TRBJ2-5 better, the J assignment may be wrong. Germline V CDR1 and CDR2: KGHDR, SFDVKD. The CDR3 is 18 amino acids. The CDR3 is CATSGPGQGSYRGETQYF. The CDR3 DNA follows: TGTGCCACCAGTGGTCCGGGACAGGGCAGTTATCGTGGTGAGACCCAGTACTTC.

This clonotype was recorded at least ten times. This chain joins TRBV7-8 and TRBJ2-5, with D perhaps assigned TRBD1 or TRBD2 (6 bases each). Germline CDR1 SGHVS, CDR2 FQNEAQ. V was pared by 7 bases and J by 2 bases, with 17 bases between. The CDR3 runs 15 residues. The chain's CDR3 is CASTLRGGGQETQYF. Here the CDR3 DNA reads TGTGCCAGCACCCTAAGAGGGGGAGGTCAAGAGACCCAGTACTTC. Looking up the rest from reference TRBV7-8 and TRBJ2-5 gives the full variable domain: GAGVSQSPRYKVAKRGQDVALRCDPISGHVSLFWYQQALGQGPEFLTYFQNEAQLDKSGLPSDRFFAERPEGSVSTLKIQRTQQEDSAVYLCASTLRGGGQETQYFGPGTRLLVL.

The chain employs TRBV9 and TRBJ2-2; tentative D call: TRBD2 (6 bases). Trimming cost V 0 bases and J 6 bases, with 9 bases left between them. The germline gives CDR1 SGDLS, CDR2 YYNGEE. CDR3 length equals 14 residues. CDR3 sequence: CASSVAASAGELFF. The CDR3 DNA is TGTGCCAGCAGCGTAGCGGCTAGCGCCGGGGAGCTGTTTTTT. Full variable domain (outside the CDR3, taken from reference TRBV9 and TRBJ2-2): DSGVTQTPKHLITATGQRVTLRCSPRSGDLSVYWYQQSLDQGLQFLIQYYNGEERAKGNILERFSAQQFPDLHSELNLSSLELGDSALYFCASSVAASAGELFFGEGSRLTVL.

This clonotype was detected ten times or more. The V gene is TRBV2, the J gene TRBJ2-5; 9 bases align to TRBD1. Trimming took 1 base from V and 4 from J; bases not matched to a gene: 4. Germline values: CDR1 SNHLY, CDR2 FYNNEI. The CDR3 length is 15 residues. CDR3 coding DNA: TGTGCCAGCAGTGAAGACAGGGGGCTCGGAGAGACCCAGTACTTC. Translating it yields CASSEDRGLGETQYF.

This clonotype was picked up many times. This chain links TRBV6-2 or TRBV6-3 with TRBJ1-1; tentative D call: TRBD1 (5 bases). This CDR3 is built from 17 residues. Germline CDR1 and CDR2: MNHEY and SVGEGT. The V end lost 1 base, the J end lost 0 bases, and 15 bases lay between the germline ends. DNA for the CDR3: TGTGCCAGCAGTTACTACGACCCCGCGGGGCTGAACACTGAAGCTTTCTTT. It yields the protein CASSYYDPAGLNTEAFF.